These 21 T cell receptor beta chains came from one sample sequenced in a study of PD-L1 blockade in urothelial cancer. The method was immunoSEQ multiplex PCR; TCRdb's version includes in-frame clones alone and lacks a portion of them. This table has about 130,000 clones, more than 75% appearing once. Time point of the sample: peripheral blood 6 weeks after treatment start. This specimen was PBMCs, taken around atezolizumab (anti-PD-L1) treatment. The receptors derive from a man aged 50 or older with urothelial cancer.

Remarks on this clone: The same CDR3 also results from other DNA sequences found in this sample. The chain has TRBV18 and TRBJ1-2; no firm D call. The V and J ends lost 3 bases and 6 bases respectively, with 11 bases between them. The CDR3 runs 13 residues. CDR1 and CDR2 from the germline V gene are KGHSH and LQKENI. The CDR3 bases are TGTGCCAGCTCACCGCGTCCCGGAGATGGCTACACCTTC. This encodes CASSPRPGDGYTF.

This sequence joins TRBV30 and TRBJ1-5; TRBD1 aligns across 7 bases. V was pared by 0 bases and J by 4 bases, with 3 bases of the junction left unmatched. The CDR3 extends over 14 amino acids. CDR1 is GTSNPN and CDR2 is SVGIG in the germline V gene (reference sequence). The DNA of the CDR3 is TGTGCCTGGAGTGTGGCGGGACAGAATCAGCCCCAGCATTTT. This translates into CAWSVAGQNQPQHF.

V usage is TRBV9 and J usage is TRBJ1-3; a weak D match, TRBD1 (5 bases). V lost 0 bases and J 0 bases, leaving 13 bases between the germline ends. The CDR3 is 17 residues long. Germline CDR1 SGDLS, CDR2 YYNGEE. The CDR3 region has the DNA TGTGCCAGCAGCGTAGCTGCAGGGCCGAACTCTGGAAACACCATATATTTT. Translation: CASSVAAGPNSGNTIYF.

The chain combines TRBV11-2 with TRBJ2-7; tentatively, D is TRBD1 (6 bases). The V end lost 0 bases, the J end lost 5 bases, and 8 bases lay between the germline ends. The CDR3 totals 13 residues. The germline CDR1 and CDR2 sequences are SGHAT and FQNNGV. CDR3: CASSLDRGHEQYF. As DNA, the CDR3 is TGTGCCAGCAGCTTAGACAGGGGCCACGAGCAGTACTTC. The variable domain in full, with the rest retrieved from reference TRBV11-2 and TRBJ2-7, is EAGVAQSPRYKIIEKRQSVAFWCNPISGHATLYWYQQILGQGPKLLIQFQNNGVVDDSQLPKDRFSAERLKGVDSTLKIQPAKLEDSAVYLCASSLDRGHEQYFGPGTRLTVT.

This clone was seen repeatedly, ten times or more. The V gene is TRBV6-4, the J gene TRBJ2-3; 7 positions agree with TRBD1. The germline V gene encodes CDR1 MRHNA and CDR2 SNTAGT. V was clipped by 5 bases and J by 7 bases; unmatched bases: 6. The CDR3 covers 13 residues. The CDR3, as DNA: TGTGCCAGCAGTCCCGGGACAGTGAATACGCAGTATTTT. Its protein product is CASSPGTVNTQYF.

This chain joins TRBV2 and TRBJ1-2, with 10 bases fitting TRBD1. CDR1 and CDR2 (germline): SNHLY, FYNNEI. With V trimmed by 9 bases and J by 7 bases, 8 bases remained unmatched. This CDR3 region has 13 residues. DNA for the CDR3: TGTGCCAGTACCGGGACAGGGGTTAGTGGCTACACCTTC. Encoded protein: CASTGTGVSGYTF.

The chain has TRBV6-1 and TRBJ2-4; 10 nucleotides line up with TRBD1. Trimming removed 7 bases from V and 9 bases from J; junction bases left unmatched: 9. The CDR3 is 14 residues long. Germline CDR1 is MNHNS and CDR2 is SASEGT. CDR3 nucleotides: TGTGCCAGCAACGACAGGGGGCTGAGCCCCATTCAGTACTTC. It translates to CASNDRGLSPIQYF.

This chain connects TRBV7-9 to TRBJ1-1; D is uncertain. Deletions cut 1 base from V and 1 base from J, with 4 bases between. This CDR3 contains 13 residues. Germline V gene sequence: CDR1 SEHNR, CDR2 FQNEAQ (reference sequence). This CDR3 is CASSLVQNTEAFF. In DNA form, the CDR3 reads TGTGCCAGCAGCTTAGTCCAGAACACTGAAGCTTTCTTT.

The rearrangement joins TRBV5-1 to TRBJ2-7, with D possibly TRBD1 on 6 matching bases. V shed 4 bases and J shed 2 bases, with 13 bases lying between them. From germline, CDR1 is SGHRS and CDR2 YFSETQ. This CDR3 comprises 14 residues. CDR3 amino acids: CASSTGTLTYEQYF. In DNA form, the CDR3 reads TGCGCCAGCAGCACCGGGACACTTACCTACGAGCAGTACTTC.

The genes are TRBV7-8 and TRBJ2-7; 14 positions match TRBD2. Looked up from germline, CDR1 is SGHVS and CDR2 is FQNEAQ. The CDR3 runs 15 residues. The J segment lost 3 bases and the V segment lost 4 bases, leaving 2 bases of the junction unmatched. DNA of the CDR3: TGTGCCAGCAGCTCTGGGACTAGCGGGAGCTACGAGCAGTACTTC. Its translation is CASSSGTSGSYEQYF.

The V gene is TRBV2, the J gene TRBJ1-5; D is perhaps TRBD1 (6 bases). Germline V gives CDR1 SNHLY, CDR2 FYNNEI. The CDR3 spans 16 residues. The germline V and J ends were trimmed by 7 bases and 0 bases, with 16 bases remaining between them. CDR3 sequence reads: CASMGERTVSNQPQHF. CDR3 coding DNA: TGTGCCAGCATGGGGGAGAGGACAGTTAGCAATCAGCCCCAGCATTTT. Looking up the rest from reference TRBV2 and TRBJ1-5 gives the full variable domain: EPEVTQTPSHQVTQMGQEVILRCVPISNHLYFYWYRQILGQKVEFLVSFYNNEISEKSEIFDDQFSVERPDGSNFTLKIRSTKLEDSAMYFCASMGERTVSNQPQHFGDGTRLSIL.

V is TRBV21-1 and J is TRBJ2-1; the table's D call TRBD2 went unverified against the DNA. TRBV21-1 is an annotated pseudogene. The CDR3 runs 17 residues. This CDR3 reads CASSNRDPSGSYNEQFF. The DNA for the CDR3 is TGTGCCAGCAGCAATCGAGATCCTAGCGGTTCCTACAATGAGCAGTTCTTC.

This clone was observed a handful of times. The rearrangement joins TRBV2 to TRBJ2-3, with 8 bases lining up with TRBD2. V dropped 6 bases and J dropped 0; count of bases not matched to a gene: 5. The CDR3 runs 15 residues. CDR1 is SNHLY and CDR2 is FYNNEI in the germline V gene. The CDR3 sequence is CASRLSSGSTDTQYF. The CDR3 region has the DNA TGTGCCAGCAGACTTTCTAGCGGGAGCACAGATACGCAGTATTTT.

The J gene is TRBJ2-1, the V gene TRBV28; 8 bases map to TRBD1. The CDR3 spans 13 residues. Losses at the gene ends were 6 bases for V and 5 bases for J; bases not matched to a gene: 3. CDR1 and CDR2 from the germline V gene are MDHEN and SYDVKM. The CDR3 bases are TGTGCCAGCAGAACAGGGGGAGACAATGAGCAGTTCTTC. Residues: CASRTGGDNEQFF.

The V and J genes are TRBV6-1 and TRBJ2-7; TRBD2 aligns across 7 bases. CDR3 length: 15 residues. After removal of 7 bases from V and 2 bases from J, the junction contained 11 bases not matched to a gene. CDR1 and CDR2 from the germline V gene are MNHNS and SASEGT. In DNA, the CDR3 is TGTGCCAGCATCAACGCGGGAGATCCGCCCTACGAGCAGTACTTC. This translates into CASINAGDPPYEQYF.

The count of this clone is one. V is TRBV5-1 and J is TRBJ1-1; 9 nucleotides agree with TRBD1. The CDR3 length is 14 residues. Per the germline V gene, CDR1 is SGHRS and CDR2 is YFSETQ. The trim removed 4 bases at V and 0 bases at J, leaving 1 base unmatched. CDR3 sequence reads: CASSRQGVNTEAFF. CDR3 nucleotides: TGCGCCAGCAGCCGACAGGGGGTGAACACTGAAGCTTTCTTT.

This sequence joins TRBV18 and TRBJ2-7; 8 bases are a match to TRBD2. CDR3 size: 15 residues. Trimming removed 3 bases from V and 0 bases from J; junction bases left unmatched: 4. CDR1 is KGHSH and CDR2 is LQKENI in the germline V gene. In DNA form, the CDR3 reads TGTGCCAGCTCACCCCGCGGGAGGTACTCCTACGAGCAGTACTTC. This gives the protein CASSPRGRYSYEQYF.

The chain joins TRBV7-9 to TRBJ2-5, with TRBD1 as a possible D gene (6 bases). This CDR3 comprises 14 residues. Deletions cut 1 base from V and 2 bases from J, with 8 bases between. CDR1 and CDR2 (germline): SEHNR, FQNEAQ (reference sequence). The DNA of the CDR3 is TGTGCCAGCAGCTTAGGACAGGATCAAGAGACCCAGTACTTC. Translation: CASSLGQDQETQYF.

CDR3 region: CASTRGNSPLHF. CDR3 DNA sequence: TGTGCCAGCACCCGGGGGAATTCACCCCTCCACTTT. The chain joins TRBV6-5 to TRBJ1-6, with a tentative D call TRBD1 (5 bases). Trimming pared 7 bases from V and 7 bases from J, leaving 8 bases between. Germline loops: CDR1 MNHEY, CDR2 SVGAGI. The CDR3 is 12 residues long.

The V gene is TRBV30, the J gene TRBJ1-2; 12 nucleotides agree with TRBD1. The V segment lost 3 bases and the J segment 8 bases; nucleotides outside the gene matches: 10. Per the germline V gene, CDR1 is GTSNPN and CDR2 is SVGIG (reference sequence). The CDR3 sequence is 15 residues long. CDR3 DNA: TGTGCCTGGAGAACCCCGGGACAGGGGGCCTGGGGCTACACCTTC. Amino acids: CAWRTPGQGAWGYTF.

CDR3 amino acids: CASRPLGATNEKLFF. The CDR3 DNA is TGTGCCAGCAGGCCCTTGGGCGCAACTAATGAAAAACTGTTTTTT. The rearrangement links TRBV7-9 to TRBJ1-4; D uncertain. The CDR3 contains 15 residues. Germline V gives CDR1 SEHNR, CDR2 FQNEAQ (reference sequence). The V and J ends lost 6 bases and 0 bases respectively, with 11 bases between them.